The sequence of this TCR beta chain was determined in a study of OX40 agonist ivuxolimab in advanced cancers. Sequenced by immunoSEQ multiplex PCR; TCRdb stores in-frame clones only, minus some. The sample yields about 79,000 clones, around 90% seen once. In germline, CDR1 is KGHSH, CDR2 LQKENI. The V end lost 4 bases, the J end lost 0 bases, and 4 bases lay between the germline ends. The CDR3 length is 12 residues. The starting material was CD4+ or CD8+ T cells sorted from blood, obtained in a trial of the OX40 agonist ivuxolimab. The TCR originated in an adult with an advanced solid tumor such as melanoma, head and neck, liver or kidney cancer. The chain recombines TRBV18 with TRBJ2-7; D is ambiguous. The CDR3 sequence: CASSLGSYEQYF. The CDR3 nucleotides read TGTGCCAGCTCACTAGGCTCCTACGAGCAGTACTTC.